The 25 T cell receptor beta chains in this list originate from one sample, sequenced in a study of T cell changes during pregnancy in multiple sclerosis. Sequencing used immunoSEQ multiplex PCR; TCRdb keeps in-frame clones, though not all of them. The table lists more than 70,000 clones, around 93% of them singletons. Material: peripheral blood, obtained before pregnancy. All receptors come from a female donor with multiple sclerosis, enrolled in a pregnancy study.

The CDR3 nucleotides read TGTGCCAGCAGCGCCAGCCCGGACAGGGCAGATGGCTACACCTTC. This encodes CASSASPDRADGYTF. This chain joins TRBV6-5 and TRBJ1-2; TRBD1 aligns across 8 bases. Germline V gene sequence: CDR1 MNHEY, CDR2 SVGAGI. V gave up 6 bases and J gave up 6 bases; unmatched junction bases: 12. There are 15 residues in the CDR3.

This clone came up a few times. The chain carries TRBV19 and TRBJ1-1; possible D gene TRBD1, 6 bases. The CDR3 length is 14 residues. Germline V lookup: CDR1 LNHDA, CDR2 SQIVND (reference sequence). With 1 base removed from V and 2 bases from J, the gap between germline ends came to 8 bases. The CDR3 reads CASSIGGGNTEAFF. The DNA of the CDR3 is TGTGCCAGTAGTATAGGAGGGGGAAACACTGAAGCTTTCTTT.

The V and J genes are TRBV30 and TRBJ2-5; D possibly corresponds to TRBD2 (6 bases). CDR1 is GTSNPN and CDR2 is SVGIG in the germline V gene (reference sequence). Trimming shortened V by 4 bases and J by 4 bases, and 10 bases separated the two germline ends. The CDR3 is 12 amino acids. CDR3 region: CAWNGGGETQYF. DNA of the CDR3: TGTGCCTGGAATGGGGGAGGAGAGACCCAGTACTTC.

The gene calls are TRBV29-1 and TRBJ2-1; TRBD2 matches at 7 bases. This CDR3 is built from 14 residues. J gave up 5 bases and V 5 bases, and 9 bases lay outside the gene matches. CDR1 SQVTM and CDR2 ANQGSEA come from the germline V gene. DNA for the CDR3: TGCAGCGTTTCGTTCGCGGGAGCCCACAATGAGCAGTTCTTC. Its protein is CSVSFAGAHNEQFF.

CDR3 loop: CATGTPNEKLFF. The DNA for the CDR3 is TGTGCCACCGGGACACCGAATGAAAAACTGTTTTTT. V is TRBV2 and J is TRBJ1-4, with a tentative D call TRBD1 (6 bases). CDR3 length: 12 amino acids. Trimming took 10 bases from V and 5 from J, leaving 11 bases between them. From germline, CDR1 is SNHLY and CDR2 FYNNEI.

The CDR3 DNA reads TGTGCCAGCACCCGCGGCGGTATCTCTGGAAACACCATATATTTT. Its translation is CASTRGGISGNTIYF. The rearrangement links TRBV9 to TRBJ1-3, with D unclear. This CDR3 has 15 residues. Looked up from germline, CDR1 is SGDLS and CDR2 is YYNGEE. Between the trimmed V and J ends, which lost 6 bases and 0 bases, there was a span of 13 bases. The full variable domain, with the rest looked up from reference TRBV9 and TRBJ1-3, is DSGVTQTPKHLITATGQRVTLRCSPRSGDLSVYWYQQSLDQGLQFLIQYYNGEERAKGNILERFSAQQFPDLHSELNLSSLELGDSALYFCASTRGGISGNTIYFGEGSWLTVV.

The chain links TRBV28 to TRBJ2-6; weak D call: TRBD2 (6 bases). CDR1 MDHEN and CDR2 SYDVKM come from the germline V gene. This CDR3 has 15 residues. V shed 5 bases and J shed 0 bases, with 8 bases lying between them. This CDR3 reads CASSPGGSGANVLTF. DNA for the CDR3: TGTGCCAGCAGTCCCGGGGGCTCTGGGGCCAACGTCCTGACTTTC.

The gene calls are TRBV7-2 and TRBJ1-2; 7 bases fit TRBD1. Germline CDR1 is SGHTA and CDR2 is FQGNSA. V lost 5 bases to trimming and J lost 6 bases; unmatched junction nucleotides: 12. This CDR3 is built from 15 residues. In nucleotides, the CDR3 is TGTGCCAGCAGCACGCAGGGACAGATAACTAATGGCTACACCTTC. Translated: CASSTQGQITNGYTF.

The chain combines TRBV12-5 with TRBJ2-7; no firm D call. The CDR3 loop spans 14 amino acids. The V end was cut by 5 bases, the J end by 0 bases, with 11 bases between. Germline V CDR1 and CDR2: LGHNT, FRNRAP. CDR3: CASGPLDFSYEQYF. The DNA of the CDR3 is TGTGCTAGTGGTCCCCTTGACTTCTCCTACGAGCAGTACTTC. The variable domain in full, with the rest retrieved from reference TRBV12-5 and TRBJ2-7, is DARVTQTPRHKVTEMGQEVTMRCQPILGHNTVFWYRQTMMQGLELLAYFRNRAPLDDSGMPKDRFSAEMPDATLATLKIQPSEPRDSAVYFCASGPLDFSYEQYFGPGTRLTVT.

For the CDR3, the DNA is TGCGCCAGCAGCTGGGGACAGGGGGGATCCTACGAGCAGTACTTC. As protein: CASSWGQGGSYEQYF. The chain is built from TRBV5-1 and TRBJ2-7; 11 nucleotides agree with TRBD1. The junction had 3 bases not matched to a gene; V was cut back by 3 bases and J by 1 base. The CDR3 is made up of 15 amino acids. Germline V gene lookup returns CDR1 SGHRS and CDR2 YFSETQ. The complete variable domain, with remaining parts taken from reference TRBV5-1 and TRBJ2-7, reads KAGVTQTPRYLIKTRGQQVTLSCSPISGHRSVSWYQQTPGQGLQFLFEYFSETQRNKGNFPGRFSGRQFSNSRSEMNVSTLELGDSALYLCASSWGQGGSYEQYFGPGTRLTVT.

This chain uses TRBV7-9 with TRBJ2-1; D is possibly TRBD2 (5 bases). The CDR3 sequence is 14 residues long. The germline CDR1 and CDR2 sequences are SEHNR and FQNEAQ (reference sequence). V lost 3 bases to trimming and J lost 5 bases, with 11 bases between them. CDR3 sequence reads: CASSFSKRDNEQFF. The CDR3 DNA reads as TGTGCCAGCAGCTTTTCGAAGAGGGACAATGAGCAGTTCTTC.

In its sample, this clone was seen once. The chain recombines TRBV7-3 with TRBJ2-1; 7 bases align to TRBD2. Germline-derived CDR1 and CDR2 are SGHTA and FQGTGA. The CDR3 length is 15 residues. Trimming cost V 3 bases and J 0 bases; bases outside gene matches: 2. Here the CDR3 reads CASSFGGSSYNEQFF. CDR3 bases: TGTGCCAGCAGCTTCGGCGGGAGCTCCTACAATGAGCAGTTCTTC.

V usage is TRBV11-2 and J usage is TRBJ2-7; 8 bases map to TRBD2. Germline-derived CDR1 and CDR2 are SGHAT and FQNNGV. This CDR3 has 15 residues. The V gene end was trimmed by 5 bases and the J gene end by 6 bases; junction bases not matched to a gene: 12. Here the CDR3 DNA reads TGTGCCAGCAGCCGTAGCGGGGATTACCTCTTCGAGCAGTACTTC. Amino acid sequence: CASSRSGDYLFEQYF.

The rearrangement uses TRBV5-1 and TRBJ2-1; perhaps TRBD2 as D (5 bases). The V and J ends lost 2 bases and 0 bases respectively, with 15 bases between them. The CDR3 is 17 residues long. Germline CDR1 reads SGHRS; CDR2 reads YFSETQ. The CDR3 DNA sequence: TGCGCCAGCAGCTTAGGACTTCTTTTCAGCTCCTACAATGAGCAGTTCTTC. It specifies CASSLGLLFSSYNEQFF.

V is TRBV18 and J is TRBJ2-5; 8 nucleotides align to TRBD1. The CDR3 sequence is 15 residues long. Germline values: CDR1 KGHSH, CDR2 LQKENI. V dropped 1 base and J dropped 5; count of bases not matched to a gene: 6. The CDR3 DNA reads as TGTGCCAGCTCACCACAGACAGGGGTTAAGGAGACCCAGTACTTC. Translation: CASSPQTGVKETQYF.

This sequence joins TRBV29-1 and TRBJ2-1; 7 nucleotides match TRBD1. Germline V gives CDR1 SQVTM, CDR2 ANQGSEA. With V trimmed by 4 bases and J by 8 bases, 5 bases remained unmatched. The CDR3 loop spans 12 amino acids. For the CDR3, the DNA is TGCAGCGTTGGTCAGGGGGTGTATGAGCAGTTCTTC. Amino acids: CSVGQGVYEQFF.

CDR3 protein: CASSEVEGMNQPQHF. The CDR3 DNA reads as TGTGCCAGCAGTGAAGTGGAGGGGATGAATCAGCCCCAGCATTTT. The chain couples TRBV6-1 to TRBJ1-5, with D possibly being TRBD1 (5 bases). The germline V gene encodes CDR1 MNHNS and CDR2 SASEGT. This CDR3 region has 15 residues. V was pared by 1 base and J by 4 bases, with 11 bases between.

The chain recombines TRBV7-2 with TRBJ2-3; TRBD1 aligns across 10 bases. Looked up from germline, CDR1 is SGHTA and CDR2 is FQGNSA. With 1 base clipped from V and 2 bases from J, the junction kept 0 bases outside the gene matches. The CDR3 length is 15 residues. CDR3 sequence reads: CASSLGQGATDTQYF. The CDR3, as DNA: TGTGCCAGCAGCTTAGGACAGGGGGCCACAGATACGCAGTATTTT.

This rearrangement joins TRBV7-2 to TRBJ2-5, with D possibly TRBD1 on 8 matching bases. CDR1 is SGHTA, CDR2 FQGNSA, per germline. The V gene lost 5 bases and the J gene lost 5 bases, with 18 bases spanning the gap. CDR3 length: 15 amino acids. The CDR3 region is CASSNRGRAEETQYF. In DNA form, the CDR3 reads TGTGCCAGCAGCAACAGGGGGAGGGCCGAGGAGACCCAGTACTTC.

This clone has just one count. The rearrangement uses TRBV29-1 and TRBJ2-1; 10 nucleotides agree with TRBD2. The CDR3 contains 15 residues. Germline V gene data show CDR1 as SQVTM and CDR2 as ANQGSEA. The V gene end was trimmed by 4 bases and the J gene end by 4 bases; junction bases not matched to a gene: 7. For the CDR3, the DNA is TGCAGCGTTGCGCGGGTGACTAGCGGGTACAATGAGCAGTTCTTC. This sequence encodes CSVARVTSGYNEQFF.

This chain joins TRBV6-4 and TRBJ2-1; TRBD2 matches at 7 bases. V shed 4 bases, J shed 5 bases, and the junction held 5 bases outside the gene matches. The CDR3 spans 14 residues. From germline, CDR1 is MRHNA and CDR2 SNTAGT. The CDR3 bases are TGTGCCAGCAGTGCTAGCGGACTAAACAATGAGCAGTTCTTC. Protein sequence: CASSASGLNNEQFF.

The rearrangement uses TRBV7-9 and TRBJ1-4; D not certain. CDR3 length: 16 amino acids. CDR1 and CDR2 from the germline V gene are SEHNR and FQNEAQ (reference sequence). The ends were cut back, 2 bases at V and 8 bases at J, with 18 bases in the middle. The CDR3 spells CASSLRVGPRGEKLFF. CDR3 DNA: TGTGCCAGCAGCTTAAGGGTAGGCCCTCGAGGGGAAAAACTGTTTTTT. Complete variable domain (other parts from reference TRBV7-9 and TRBJ1-4): DTGVSQNPRHKITKRGQNVTFRCDPISEHNRLYWYRQTLGQGPEFLTYFQNEAQLEKSRLLSDRFSAERPKGSFSTLEIQRTEQGDSAMYLCASSLRVGPRGEKLFFGSGTQLSVL.

The chain recombines TRBV4-2 with TRBJ1-5; the D gene is possibly TRBD1 (6 bases). Between the trimmed V and J ends, which lost 1 base and 6 bases, there was a span of 13 bases. The CDR3 length is 15 residues. Germline CDR1 LGHNA, CDR2 YNFKEQ. The CDR3 DNA reads as TGTGCCAGCAGCCAAGGTGTGGGAGGGGGTCAGCCCCAGCATTTT. It yields the protein CASSQGVGGGQPQHF.

The V gene is TRBV28, the J gene TRBJ2-1; TRBD1 matches 7 bases. The V gene end was trimmed by 2 bases and the J gene end by 9 bases; junction bases not matched to a gene: 10. The CDR3 contains 15 residues. Germline CDR1 MDHEN, CDR2 SYDVKM. CDR3 loop: CASSLGQAYRGEQFF. As DNA, the CDR3 is TGTGCCAGCAGTTTAGGGCAGGCCTACAGGGGTGAGCAGTTCTTC.

The chain is built from TRBV10-3 and TRBJ1-1; maybe TRBD1 (6 bases). The CDR3 covers 14 residues. The V end lost 4 bases, the J end lost 4 bases, and 13 bases lay between the germline ends. CDR1 is ENHRY, CDR2 SYGVKD, per germline. CDR3 protein: CAISGREGVTEAFF. Written as DNA, the CDR3 is TGTGCCATCAGTGGAAGGGAGGGGGTCACTGAAGCTTTCTTT.